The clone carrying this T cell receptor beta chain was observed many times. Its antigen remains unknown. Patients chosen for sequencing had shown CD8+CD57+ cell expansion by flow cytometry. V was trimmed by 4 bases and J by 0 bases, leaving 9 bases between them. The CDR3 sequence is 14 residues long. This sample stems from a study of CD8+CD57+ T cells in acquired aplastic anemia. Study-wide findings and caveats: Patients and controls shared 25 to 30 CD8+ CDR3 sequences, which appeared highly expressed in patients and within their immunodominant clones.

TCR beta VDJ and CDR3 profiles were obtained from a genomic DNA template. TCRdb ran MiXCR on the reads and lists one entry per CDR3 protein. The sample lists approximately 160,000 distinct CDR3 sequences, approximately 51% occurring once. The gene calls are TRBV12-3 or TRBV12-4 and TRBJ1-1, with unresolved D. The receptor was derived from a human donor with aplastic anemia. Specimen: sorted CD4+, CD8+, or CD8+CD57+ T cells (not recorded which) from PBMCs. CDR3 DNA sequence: TGTGCCAGCAGTTCCCGGACCCTGAACACTGAAGCTTTCTTT. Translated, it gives CASSSRTLNTEAFF.